This TCR beta chain was sequenced during a study of blood T cell repertoires in COVID-19. At the level of the study: Acute and convalescent COVID-19 specimens originated in the United States, Italy and Spain. Sources were T cells, B-cell-depleted T cells, or PBMCs; the material itself was cDNA or gDNA.

CDR3 length: 16 amino acids. J lost 1 base, V lost 4 bases, and 4 bases had no gene match. Germline CDR1 reads SGHNT; CDR2 reads YYREEE (reference sequence). The table came from immunoSEQ multiplex PCR; TCRdb's copy has only in-frame clones and leaves some out. The sample includes 400,000 to 550,000 clones, 75% to 90% seen only once; the top ten take 4.3%. The sample was peripheral blood. The receptor's source is a woman younger than 45 with acute or convalescent COVID-19. V is TRBV5-4 and J is TRBJ2-5; 13 bases map to TRBD2. Written as DNA, the CDR3 is TGTGCCAGCAGCCTACGACTAGCGGGGGGCCAAGAGACCCAGTACTTC. It yields the protein CASSLRLAGGQETQYF.